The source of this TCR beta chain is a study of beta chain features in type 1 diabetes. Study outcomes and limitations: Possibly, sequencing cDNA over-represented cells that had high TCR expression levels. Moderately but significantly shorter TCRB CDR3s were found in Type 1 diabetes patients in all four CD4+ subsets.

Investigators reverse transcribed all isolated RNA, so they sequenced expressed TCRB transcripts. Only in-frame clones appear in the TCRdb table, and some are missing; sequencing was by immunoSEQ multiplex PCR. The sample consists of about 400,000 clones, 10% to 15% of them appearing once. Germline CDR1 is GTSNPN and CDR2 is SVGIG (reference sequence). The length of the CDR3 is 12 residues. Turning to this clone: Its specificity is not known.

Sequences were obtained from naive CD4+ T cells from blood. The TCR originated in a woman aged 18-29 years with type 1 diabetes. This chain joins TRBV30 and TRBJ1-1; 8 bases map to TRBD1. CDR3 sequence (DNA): TGTGGGACCCACAGGGGGGGAACTGAAGCTTTCTTT. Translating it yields CGTHRGGTEAFF.